This TCR beta chain stems from a study of control samples from healthy donors and cancer patients. Using immunoSEQ multiplex PCR, the repertoire was profiled, and TCRdb retains in-frame clones only, with some absent. The repertoire holds under 150,000 clones, with approximately 90% as singletons. Trimming removed 0 bases at V and 9 bases at J, with 11 bases between. Germline V gene sequence: CDR1 MGHRA, CDR2 YSYEKL. The CDR3 is made up of 13 amino acids. This chain links TRBV4-1 with TRBJ1-1; D remains unclear. The source is a man between 35 and 55 years old in good health. Source material: blood. The CDR3 loop reads CASSQDLSAQAFF. The CDR3, as DNA: TGCGCCAGCAGCCAAGATCTGTCGGCCCAAGCTTTCTTT.